These 4 T cell receptor beta chains share one sample of origin, sequenced in a study of cytomegalovirus exposure and HLA in healthy donors. 13 Jbeta primers and 60 Vbeta primers were used for the PCR. The assay was immunoSEQ multiplex PCR, and TCRdb's table has in-frame clones only and misses some. The table has 49,000 or so clones, about 81% seen once. The sample consisted of PBMCs. The receptors were sampled from a boy younger than 18 in good health and CMV-seropositive.

The V call is TRBV6-6, the J call TRBJ2-3, with 7 bases that match TRBD1. The J segment lost 4 bases and the V segment lost 6 bases, leaving 10 bases of the junction unmatched. The CDR3 has 15 amino acids. Germline V gene lookup returns CDR1 MNHNY and CDR2 SVGAGI (reference sequence). CDR3 loop: CASRLQGFRPDTQYF. In DNA, the CDR3 is TGTGCCAGCAGACTACAGGGGTTCAGGCCAGATACGCAGTATTTT.

The V gene is TRBV6-5, the J gene TRBJ1-2; D ambiguous. The germline V gene encodes CDR1 MNHEY and CDR2 SVGAGI. V was shortened by 2 bases and J by 10 bases, with 14 bases between the two germline ends. This CDR3 region has 13 residues. CDR3 sequence reads: CASSYGLTPIYTF. Here the CDR3 DNA reads TGTGCCAGCAGTTACGGGCTAACCCCCATCTACACCTTC.

The chain links TRBV29-1 to TRBJ2-5; perhaps TRBD2 as D (5 bases). Trimming took off 3 bases at V and 4 bases at J, with 9 bases between the two ends. The CDR3 length is 12 residues. Germline CDR1 SQVTM, CDR2 ANQGSEA. CDR3 residues: CSVDEGGETQYF. Here the CDR3 DNA reads TGCAGCGTTGATGAGGGTGGAGAGACCCAGTACTTC.

This clone was observed a few times. The chain is built from TRBV12-5 and TRBJ2-2; D not certain. The germline V and J ends were trimmed by 3 bases and 3 bases, with 14 bases remaining between them. Germline V CDR1 and CDR2: LGHNT, FRNRAP. The CDR3 consists of 16 residues. CDR3 in amino acids: CASGFDSLFYTGELFF. DNA for the CDR3: TGTGCTAGTGGTTTTGATAGTCTTTTTTACACCGGGGAGCTGTTTTTT.